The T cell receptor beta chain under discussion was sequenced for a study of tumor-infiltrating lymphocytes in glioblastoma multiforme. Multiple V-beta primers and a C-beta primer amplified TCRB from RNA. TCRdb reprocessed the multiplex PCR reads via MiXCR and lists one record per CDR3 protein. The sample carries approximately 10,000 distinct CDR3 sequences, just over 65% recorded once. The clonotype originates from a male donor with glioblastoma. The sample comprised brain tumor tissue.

CDR3 bases: TGTGCCAGCAGCTTAAGCTCAGGGCTTTCCTACGAGCAGTACTTC. This gives the protein CASSLSSGLSYEQYF. This chain uses TRBV11-2 with TRBJ2-7; TRBD1 might be the D (5 bases). Trimming removed 2 bases at V and 1 base at J, with 12 bases between. This CDR3 is 15 amino acids long. Per the germline V gene, CDR1 is SGHAT and CDR2 is FQNNGV.